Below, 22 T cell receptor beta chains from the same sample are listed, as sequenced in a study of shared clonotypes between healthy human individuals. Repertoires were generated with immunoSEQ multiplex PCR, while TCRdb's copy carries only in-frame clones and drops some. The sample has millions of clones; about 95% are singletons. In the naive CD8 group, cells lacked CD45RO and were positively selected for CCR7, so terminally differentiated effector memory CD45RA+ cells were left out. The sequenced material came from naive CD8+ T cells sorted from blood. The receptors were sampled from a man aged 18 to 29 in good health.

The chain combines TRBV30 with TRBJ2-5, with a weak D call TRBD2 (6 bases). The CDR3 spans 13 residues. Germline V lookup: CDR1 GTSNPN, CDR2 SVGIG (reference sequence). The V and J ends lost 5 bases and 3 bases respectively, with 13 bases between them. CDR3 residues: CAWDGGSEETQYF. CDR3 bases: TGTGCCTGGGACGGGGGTAGCGAAGAGACCCAGTACTTC. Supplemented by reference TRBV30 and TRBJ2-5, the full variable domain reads SQTIHQWPATLVQPVGSPLSLECTVEGTSNPNLYWYRQAAGRGLQLLFYSVGIGQISSEVPQNLSASRPQDRQFILSSKKLLLSDSGFYLCAWDGGSEETQYFGPGTRLLVL.

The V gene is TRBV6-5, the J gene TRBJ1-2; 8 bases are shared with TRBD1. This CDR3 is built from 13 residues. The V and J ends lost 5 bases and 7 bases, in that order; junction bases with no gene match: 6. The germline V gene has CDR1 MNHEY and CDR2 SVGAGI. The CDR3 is CASSVAGGFGYTF. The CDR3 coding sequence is TGTGCCAGCAGTGTAGCAGGGGGCTTTGGCTACACCTTC.

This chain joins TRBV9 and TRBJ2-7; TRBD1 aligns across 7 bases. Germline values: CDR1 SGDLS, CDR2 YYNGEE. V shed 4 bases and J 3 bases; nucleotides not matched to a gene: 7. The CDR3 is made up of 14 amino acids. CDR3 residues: CASSPRQGGYEQYF. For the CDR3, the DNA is TGTGCCAGCAGCCCTCGACAGGGTGGCTACGAGCAGTACTTC.

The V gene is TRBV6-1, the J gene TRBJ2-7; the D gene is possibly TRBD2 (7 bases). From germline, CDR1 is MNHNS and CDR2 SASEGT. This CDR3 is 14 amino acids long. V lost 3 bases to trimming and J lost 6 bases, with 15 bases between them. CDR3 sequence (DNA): TGTGCCAGCAGTGACAGTGGGGGGGCCGCCGAGCAGTACTTC. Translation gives CASSDSGGAAEQYF.

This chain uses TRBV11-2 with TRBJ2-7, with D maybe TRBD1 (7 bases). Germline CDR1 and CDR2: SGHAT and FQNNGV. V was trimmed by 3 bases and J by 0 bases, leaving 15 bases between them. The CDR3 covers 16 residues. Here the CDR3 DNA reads TGTGCCAGCAGCTTTCAGGGGGGACTGAGCTCCTACGAGCAGTACTTC. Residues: CASSFQGGLSSYEQYF.

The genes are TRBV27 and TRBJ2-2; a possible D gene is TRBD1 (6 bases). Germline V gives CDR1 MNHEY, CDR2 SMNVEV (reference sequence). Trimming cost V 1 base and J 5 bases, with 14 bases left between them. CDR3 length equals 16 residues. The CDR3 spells CASSLFQGSGTGELFF. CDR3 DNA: TGTGCCAGCAGTTTATTCCAGGGGAGTGGGACCGGGGAGCTGTTTTTT.

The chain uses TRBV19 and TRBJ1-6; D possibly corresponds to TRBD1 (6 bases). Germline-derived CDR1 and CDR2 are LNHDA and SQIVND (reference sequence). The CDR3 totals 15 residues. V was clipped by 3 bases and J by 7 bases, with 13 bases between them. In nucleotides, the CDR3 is TGTGCCAGTAGTATTTCGGACAGTGAGAATTCACCCCTCCACTTT. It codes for CASSISDSENSPLHF.

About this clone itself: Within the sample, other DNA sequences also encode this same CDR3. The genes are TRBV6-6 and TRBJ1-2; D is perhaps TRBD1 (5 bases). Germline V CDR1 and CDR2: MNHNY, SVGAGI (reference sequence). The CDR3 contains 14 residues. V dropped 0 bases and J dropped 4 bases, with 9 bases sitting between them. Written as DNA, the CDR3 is TGTGCCAGCAGTTACTCGGAGGGGACCTATGGCTACACCTTC. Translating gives CASSYSEGTYGYTF.

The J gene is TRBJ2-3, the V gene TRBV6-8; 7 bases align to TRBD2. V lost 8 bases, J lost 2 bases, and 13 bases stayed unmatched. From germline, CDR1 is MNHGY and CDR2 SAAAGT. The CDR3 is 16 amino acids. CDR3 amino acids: CASGPSAAGNTDTQYF. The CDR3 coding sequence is TGTGCCAGCGGACCTTCCGCAGCGGGGAACACAGATACGCAGTATTTT.

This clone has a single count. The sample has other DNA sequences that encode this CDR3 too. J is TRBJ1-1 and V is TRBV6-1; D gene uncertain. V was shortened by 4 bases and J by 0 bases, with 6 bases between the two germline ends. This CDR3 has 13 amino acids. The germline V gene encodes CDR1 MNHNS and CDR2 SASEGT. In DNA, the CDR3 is TGTGCCAGCAGTGTCAGCATGAACACTGAAGCTTTCTTT. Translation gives CASSVSMNTEAFF.

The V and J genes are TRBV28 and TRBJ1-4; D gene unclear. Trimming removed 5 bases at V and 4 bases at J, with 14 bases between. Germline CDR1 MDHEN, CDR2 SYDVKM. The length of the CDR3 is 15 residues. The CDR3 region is CASSAPGPFNEKLFF. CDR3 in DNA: TGTGCCAGCAGTGCCCCCGGCCCCTTTAATGAAAAACTGTTTTTT.

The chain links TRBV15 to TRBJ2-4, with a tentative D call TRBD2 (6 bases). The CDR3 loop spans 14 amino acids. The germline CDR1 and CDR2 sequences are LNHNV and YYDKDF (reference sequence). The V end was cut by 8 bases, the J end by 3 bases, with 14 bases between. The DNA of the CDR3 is TGTGCCACCGGACTAATTATTGACAAAAACATTCAGTACTTC. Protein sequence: CATGLIIDKNIQYF.

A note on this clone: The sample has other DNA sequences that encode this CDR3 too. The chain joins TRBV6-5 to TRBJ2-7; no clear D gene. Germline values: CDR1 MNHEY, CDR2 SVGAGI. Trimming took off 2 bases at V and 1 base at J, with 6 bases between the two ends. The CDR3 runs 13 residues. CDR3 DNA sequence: TGTGCCAGCAGTTACGGGCTATCCTACGAGCAGTACTTC. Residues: CASSYGLSYEQYF.

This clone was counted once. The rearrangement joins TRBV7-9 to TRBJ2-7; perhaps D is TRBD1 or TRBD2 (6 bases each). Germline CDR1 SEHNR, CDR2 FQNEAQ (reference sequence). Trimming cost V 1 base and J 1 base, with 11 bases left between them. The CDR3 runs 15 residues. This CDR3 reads CASSLGWGASYEQYF. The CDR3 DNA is TGTGCCAGCAGCTTAGGGTGGGGGGCATCCTACGAGCAGTACTTC.

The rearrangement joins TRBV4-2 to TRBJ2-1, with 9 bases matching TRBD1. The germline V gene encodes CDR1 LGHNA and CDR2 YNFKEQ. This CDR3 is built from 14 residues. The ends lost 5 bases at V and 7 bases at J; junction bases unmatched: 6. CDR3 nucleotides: TGTGCCAGCAGCGGGTACGGACAGGGGAATGAGCAGTTCTTC. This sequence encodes CASSGYGQGNEQFF.

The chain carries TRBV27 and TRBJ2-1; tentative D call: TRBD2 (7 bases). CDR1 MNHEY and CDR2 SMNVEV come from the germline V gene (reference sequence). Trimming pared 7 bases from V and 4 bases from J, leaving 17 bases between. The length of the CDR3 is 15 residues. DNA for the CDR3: TGTGCCAGCACTCTTCGGGGGGCCTATTACAATGAGCAGTTCTTC. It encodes CASTLRGAYYNEQFF.

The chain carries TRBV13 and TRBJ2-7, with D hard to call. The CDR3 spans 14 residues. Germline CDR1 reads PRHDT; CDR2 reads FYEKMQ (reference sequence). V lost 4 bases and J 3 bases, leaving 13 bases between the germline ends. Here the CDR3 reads CASSSAYTYYEQYF. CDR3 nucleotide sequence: TGTGCCAGCAGCTCCGCTTACACCTACTACGAGCAGTACTTC.

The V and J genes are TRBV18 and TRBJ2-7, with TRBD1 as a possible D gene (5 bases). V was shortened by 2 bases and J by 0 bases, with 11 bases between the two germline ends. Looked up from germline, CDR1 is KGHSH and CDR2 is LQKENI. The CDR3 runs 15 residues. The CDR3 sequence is CASSPRADSSYEQYF. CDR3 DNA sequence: TGTGCCAGCTCACCAAGGGCAGACAGCTCCTACGAGCAGTACTTC.

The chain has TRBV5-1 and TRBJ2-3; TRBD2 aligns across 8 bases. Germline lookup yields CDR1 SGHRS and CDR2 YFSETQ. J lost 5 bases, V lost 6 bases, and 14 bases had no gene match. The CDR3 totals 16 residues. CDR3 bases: TGCGCCAGCAACCCCCGAGGGGCGGGGGGTGGAGATACGCAGTATTTT. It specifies CASNPRGAGGGDTQYF.

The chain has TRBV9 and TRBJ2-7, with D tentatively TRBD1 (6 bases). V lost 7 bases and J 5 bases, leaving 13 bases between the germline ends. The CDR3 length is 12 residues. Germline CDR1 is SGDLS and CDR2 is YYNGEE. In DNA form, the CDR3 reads TGTGCCAGCGGTGGGGGCGGCCACGAGCAGTACTTC. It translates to CASGGGGHEQYF. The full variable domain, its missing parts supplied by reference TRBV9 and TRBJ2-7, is DSGVTQTPKHLITATGQRVTLRCSPRSGDLSVYWYQQSLDQGLQFLIQYYNGEERAKGNILERFSAQQFPDLHSELNLSSLELGDSALYFCASGGGGHEQYFGPGTRLTVT.

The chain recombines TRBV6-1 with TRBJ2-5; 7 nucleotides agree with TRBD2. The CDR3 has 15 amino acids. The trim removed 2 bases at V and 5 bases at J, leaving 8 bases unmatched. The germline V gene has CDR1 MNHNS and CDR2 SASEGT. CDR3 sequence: CASSEWWEGPETQYF. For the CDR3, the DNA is TGTGCCAGCAGTGAATGGTGGGAGGGGCCCGAGACCCAGTACTTC.

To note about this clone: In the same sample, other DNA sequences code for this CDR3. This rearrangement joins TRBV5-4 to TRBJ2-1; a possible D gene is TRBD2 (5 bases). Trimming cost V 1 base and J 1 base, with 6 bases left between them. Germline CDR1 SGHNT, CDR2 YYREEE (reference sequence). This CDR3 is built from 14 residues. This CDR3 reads CASSLRGSYNEQFF. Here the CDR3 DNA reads TGTGCCAGCAGCTTGAGAGGGTCCTACAATGAGCAGTTCTTC.